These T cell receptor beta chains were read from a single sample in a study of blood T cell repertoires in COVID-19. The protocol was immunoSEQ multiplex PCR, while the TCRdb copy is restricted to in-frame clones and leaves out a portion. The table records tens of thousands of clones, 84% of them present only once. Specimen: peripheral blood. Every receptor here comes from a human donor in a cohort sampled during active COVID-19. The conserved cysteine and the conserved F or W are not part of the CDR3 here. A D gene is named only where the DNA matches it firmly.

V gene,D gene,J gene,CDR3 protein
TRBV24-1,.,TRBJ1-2,ATSDHDSSNGYT
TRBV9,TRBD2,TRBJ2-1,ASSVAPPGGAGNEQF
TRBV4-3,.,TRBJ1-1,ASSQENQANTEAF
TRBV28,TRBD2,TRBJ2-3,ASRLKAGGEDTQY
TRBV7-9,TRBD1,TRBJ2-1,ASSHHRQGDLHEQF
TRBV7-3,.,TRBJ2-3,ASSLHRDDTQY
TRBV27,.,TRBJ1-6,ASSLSRGGGNSPLH
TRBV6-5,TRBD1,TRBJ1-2,ASSYSLTGDGYT
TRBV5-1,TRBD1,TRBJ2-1,ASSTGQGYNEQF
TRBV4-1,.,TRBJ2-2,ASSQDKETRTGELF
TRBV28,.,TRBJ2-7,ASNEGSYEQY
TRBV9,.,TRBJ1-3,ASSDTGQTGNTIY
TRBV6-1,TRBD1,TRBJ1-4,ASSEDPPGQGREKLF
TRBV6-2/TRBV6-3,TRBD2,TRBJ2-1,ASSSIRRGIYNEQF
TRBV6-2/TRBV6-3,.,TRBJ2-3,ASSYSIKELESTDTQY
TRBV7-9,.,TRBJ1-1,ASSLIMNTEAF
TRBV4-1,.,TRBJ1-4,ASSQGEQGWGNEKLF
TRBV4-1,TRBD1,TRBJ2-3,ASSQDQGAPTDTQY
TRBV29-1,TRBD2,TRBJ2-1,SVEGGGSRLNEQF
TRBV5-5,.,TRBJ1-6,ASSLAGDSPLH
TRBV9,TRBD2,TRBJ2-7,ASSASGGPEEQY
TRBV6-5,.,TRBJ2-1,ASSEEPNEQF
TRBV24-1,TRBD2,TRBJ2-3,ATSDRTSGGADTQY
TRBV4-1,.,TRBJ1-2,ASSQGVGGYGYT
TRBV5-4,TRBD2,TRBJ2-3,ASSAALAGPTDTQY
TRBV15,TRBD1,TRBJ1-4,ATSSETGVAKLF
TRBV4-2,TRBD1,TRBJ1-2,ASSHTGQGLGGYT
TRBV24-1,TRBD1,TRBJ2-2,ATGTGDTGELF
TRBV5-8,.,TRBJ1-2,ASSYPAAGYGYT
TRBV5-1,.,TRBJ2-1,ASSLYYEGTDEQF
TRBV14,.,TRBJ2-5,ASSQGRVWAASTQETQY
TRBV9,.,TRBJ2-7,ASSATGQPPGEQY
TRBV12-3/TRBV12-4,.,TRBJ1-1,ASGTGGVAEAF
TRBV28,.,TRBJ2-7,ASSLAGTTSYEQY
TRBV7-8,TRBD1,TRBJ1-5,ASSLLGQGATQPQH
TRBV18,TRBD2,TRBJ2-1,ASSPGTSGGAHQNEQF
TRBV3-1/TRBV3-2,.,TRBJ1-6,ASSQDRRNSPLH
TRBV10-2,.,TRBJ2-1,ASRGGYNEQF
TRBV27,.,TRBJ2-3,ASSPLRMGGDTQY
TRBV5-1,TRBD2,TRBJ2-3,ASSLAKAGGLDTQY
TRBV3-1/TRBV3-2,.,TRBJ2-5,ASSQVLQETQY
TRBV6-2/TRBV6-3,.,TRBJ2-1,ASSYSAGAYNEQF
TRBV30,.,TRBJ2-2,ASKGLGGLNTGELF
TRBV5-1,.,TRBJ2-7,ASSPGTKGGEQY
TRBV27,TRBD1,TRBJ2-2,ASSLGTATATGELF
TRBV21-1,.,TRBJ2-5,ASSGPGQGNETQY
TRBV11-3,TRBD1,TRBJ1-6,ASSLDRGDNSPLH
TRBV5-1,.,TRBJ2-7,ASSILALRNISYEQY
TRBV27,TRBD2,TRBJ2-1,ASSLSGRGGYNEQF
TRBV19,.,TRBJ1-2,ASSPRRGKWIDGYT
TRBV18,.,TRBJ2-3,ASSPPKGAADGDTQY
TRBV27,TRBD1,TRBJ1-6,ASSQRQGSASENSPLH